One T cell receptor (beta chain) is described in this entry. This record belongs to a study of blood T cell repertoires in COVID-19. Looking at the study overall: Acute-phase and convalescent COVID-19 samples originated in the United States, Italy and Spain.

V lost 5 bases and J lost 5, with 15 bases in between. Germline V gene data show CDR1 as SGHTA and CDR2 as FQGNSA. The CDR3 is 14 residues long. In the authors' methods: Amplification of reference gene primers provided the estimated nucleated cell counts. This table comes from immunoSEQ multiplex PCR, and its TCRdb copy is limited to in-frame clones, with some not included. Clonal size and the V and J genes are those of that table, whereas D and trimming came from the DNA. Of over 250,000 clones in the sample, about 80% were seen once. Sequences were obtained from peripheral blood. The chain has TRBV7-2 and TRBJ1-1; a possible D gene is TRBD1 (6 bases). The receptor was derived from a woman aged 45-65 years who had recovered from COVID-19. The CDR3: CASSPHQGKTEAFF. CDR3 bases: TGTGCCAGCAGCCCTCATCAGGGGAAGACTGAAGCTTTCTTT.